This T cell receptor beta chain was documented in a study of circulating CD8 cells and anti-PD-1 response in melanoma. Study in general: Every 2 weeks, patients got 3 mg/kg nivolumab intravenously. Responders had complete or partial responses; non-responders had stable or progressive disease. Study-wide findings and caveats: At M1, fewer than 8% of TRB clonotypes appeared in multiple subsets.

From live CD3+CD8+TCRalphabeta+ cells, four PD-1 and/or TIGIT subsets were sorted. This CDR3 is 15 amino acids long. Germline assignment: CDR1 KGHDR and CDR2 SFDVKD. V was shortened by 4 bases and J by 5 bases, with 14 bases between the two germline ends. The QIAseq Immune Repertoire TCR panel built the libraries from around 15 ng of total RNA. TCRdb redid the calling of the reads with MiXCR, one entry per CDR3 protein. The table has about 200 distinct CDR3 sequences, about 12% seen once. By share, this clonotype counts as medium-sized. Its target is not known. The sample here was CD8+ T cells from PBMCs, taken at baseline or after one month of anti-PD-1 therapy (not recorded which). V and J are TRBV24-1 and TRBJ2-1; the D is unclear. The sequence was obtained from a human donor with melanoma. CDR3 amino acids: CATSDTRPPNNEQFF. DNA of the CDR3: TGTGCCACCAGTGACACCCGGCCCCCTAACAATGAGCAGTTCTTC.